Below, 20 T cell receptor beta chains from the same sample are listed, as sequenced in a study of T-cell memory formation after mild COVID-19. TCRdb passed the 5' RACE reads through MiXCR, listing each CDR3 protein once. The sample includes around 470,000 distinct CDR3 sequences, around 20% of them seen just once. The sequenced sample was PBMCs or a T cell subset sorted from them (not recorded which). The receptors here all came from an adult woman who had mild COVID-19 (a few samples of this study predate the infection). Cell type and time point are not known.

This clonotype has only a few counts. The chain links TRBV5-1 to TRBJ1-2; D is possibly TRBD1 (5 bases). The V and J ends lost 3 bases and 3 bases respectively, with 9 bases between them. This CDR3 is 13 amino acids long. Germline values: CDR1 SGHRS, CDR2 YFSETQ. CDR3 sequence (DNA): TGCGCCAGCAGCTCCAGGGCGGACTATGGCTACACCTTC. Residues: CASSSRADYGYTF.

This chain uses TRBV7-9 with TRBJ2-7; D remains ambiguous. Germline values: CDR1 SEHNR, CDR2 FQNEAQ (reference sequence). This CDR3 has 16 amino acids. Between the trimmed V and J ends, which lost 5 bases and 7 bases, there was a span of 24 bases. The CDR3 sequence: CASSQRQSRISREQYF. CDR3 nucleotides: TGTGCCAGCAGCCAGAGGCAGTCTAGGATTTCCAGGGAGCAGTACTTC.

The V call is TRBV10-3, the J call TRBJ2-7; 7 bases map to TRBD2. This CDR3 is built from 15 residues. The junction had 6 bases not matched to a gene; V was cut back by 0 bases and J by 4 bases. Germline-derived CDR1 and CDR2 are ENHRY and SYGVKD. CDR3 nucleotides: TGTGCCATCAGTGAGTCGGGAGGGTCAGCGTACGAGCAGTACTTC. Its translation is CAISESGGSAYEQYF.

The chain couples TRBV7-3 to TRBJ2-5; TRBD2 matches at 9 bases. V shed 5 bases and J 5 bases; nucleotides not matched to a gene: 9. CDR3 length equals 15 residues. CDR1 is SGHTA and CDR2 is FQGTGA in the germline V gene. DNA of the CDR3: TGTGCCAGCAGCCCTAGCGGGGTCGGCGGGGAGACCCAGTACTTC. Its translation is CASSPSGVGGETQYF.

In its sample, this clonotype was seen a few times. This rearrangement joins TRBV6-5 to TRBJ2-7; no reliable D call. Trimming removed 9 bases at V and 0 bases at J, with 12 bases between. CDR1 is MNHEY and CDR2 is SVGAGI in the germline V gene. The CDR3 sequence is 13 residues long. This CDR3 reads CASLQRDSYEQYF. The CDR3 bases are TGTGCCAGTCTACAAAGAGACTCCTACGAGCAGTACTTC.

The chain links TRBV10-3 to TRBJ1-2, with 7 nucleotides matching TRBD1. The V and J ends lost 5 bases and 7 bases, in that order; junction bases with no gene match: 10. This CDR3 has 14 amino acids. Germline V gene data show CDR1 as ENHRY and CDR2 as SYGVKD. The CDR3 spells CAISNAGTEGGYTF. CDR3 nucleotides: TGTGCCATCAGTAACGCCGGGACAGAGGGTGGCTACACCTTC.

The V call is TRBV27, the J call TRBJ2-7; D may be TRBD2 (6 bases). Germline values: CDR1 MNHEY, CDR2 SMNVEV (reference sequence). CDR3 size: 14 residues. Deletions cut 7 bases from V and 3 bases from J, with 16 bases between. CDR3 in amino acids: CASTSGGGVYEQYF. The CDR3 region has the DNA TGTGCCAGCACCTCAGGTGGAGGGGTCTACGAGCAGTACTTC.

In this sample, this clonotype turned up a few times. CDR3 sequence: CASSHRDRHYGYTF. The CDR3 bases are TGTGCCAGCAGCCACCGGGACAGGCACTATGGCTACACCTTC. The chain uses TRBV3-1 and TRBJ1-2; 8 bases agree with TRBD1. Germline CDR1 reads LGHDT; CDR2 reads YNNKEL (reference sequence). With 3 bases clipped from V and 3 bases from J, the junction kept 3 bases outside the gene matches. The CDR3 spans 14 residues.

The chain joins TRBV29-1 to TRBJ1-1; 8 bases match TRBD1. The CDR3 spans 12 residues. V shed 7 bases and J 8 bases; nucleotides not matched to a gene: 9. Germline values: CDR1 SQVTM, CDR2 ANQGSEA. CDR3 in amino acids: CSGRTGPVEAFF. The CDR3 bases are TGCAGCGGGAGGACAGGGCCTGTAGAAGCTTTCTTT.

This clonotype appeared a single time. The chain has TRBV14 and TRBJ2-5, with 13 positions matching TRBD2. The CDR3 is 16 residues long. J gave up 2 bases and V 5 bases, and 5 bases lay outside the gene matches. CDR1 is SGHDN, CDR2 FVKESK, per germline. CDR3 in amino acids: CASSSTSGGGQETQYF. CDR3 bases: TGTGCCAGCAGCTCTACTAGCGGGGGGGGACAAGAGACCCAGTACTTC.

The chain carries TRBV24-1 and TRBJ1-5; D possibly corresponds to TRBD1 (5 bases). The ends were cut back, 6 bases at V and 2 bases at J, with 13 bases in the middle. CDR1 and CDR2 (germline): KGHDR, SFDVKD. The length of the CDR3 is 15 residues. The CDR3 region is CATSPREGGNQPQHF. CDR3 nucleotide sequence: TGTGCCACCAGTCCCAGGGAAGGAGGCAATCAGCCCCAGCATTTT.

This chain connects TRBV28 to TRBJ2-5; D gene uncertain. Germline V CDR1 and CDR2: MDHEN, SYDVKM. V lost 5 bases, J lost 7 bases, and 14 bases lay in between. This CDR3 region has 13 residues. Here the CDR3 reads CASSPDAKRTQYF. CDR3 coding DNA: TGTGCCAGCAGTCCAGACGCCAAGAGGACCCAGTACTTC.

The CDR3 loop is CASSLVYGSGETQYF. The CDR3 DNA reads as TGCGCCAGCAGCTTGGTGTATGGTTCGGGGGAGACCCAGTACTTC. The chain is built from TRBV5-1 and TRBJ2-5; maybe TRBD2 (5 bases). The length of the CDR3 is 15 residues. Trimming pared 0 bases from V and 5 bases from J, leaving 14 bases between. CDR1 and CDR2 from the germline V gene are SGHRS and YFSETQ.

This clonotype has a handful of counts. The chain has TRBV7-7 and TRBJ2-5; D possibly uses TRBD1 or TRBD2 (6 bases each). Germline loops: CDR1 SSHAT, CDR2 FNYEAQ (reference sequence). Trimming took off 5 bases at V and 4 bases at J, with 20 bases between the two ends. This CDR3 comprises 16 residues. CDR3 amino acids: CASSLLSRGPGETQYF. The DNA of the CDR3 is TGTGCCAGCAGCCTACTAAGCCGGGGGCCGGGAGAGACCCAGTACTTC.

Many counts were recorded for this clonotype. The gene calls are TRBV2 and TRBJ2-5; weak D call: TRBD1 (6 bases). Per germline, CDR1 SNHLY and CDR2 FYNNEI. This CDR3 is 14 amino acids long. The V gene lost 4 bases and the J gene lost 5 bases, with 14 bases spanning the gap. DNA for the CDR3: TGTGCCAGCAGTGTCTGGGGGCAGGAGGAGACCCAGTACTTC. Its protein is CASSVWGQEETQYF.

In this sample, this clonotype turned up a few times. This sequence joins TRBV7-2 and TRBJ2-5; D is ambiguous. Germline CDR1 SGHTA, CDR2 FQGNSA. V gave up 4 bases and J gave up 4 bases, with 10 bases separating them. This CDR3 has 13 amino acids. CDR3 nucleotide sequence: TGTGCCAGCAGCTGGGTTGACCGAGAGACCCAGTACTTC. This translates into CASSWVDRETQYF.

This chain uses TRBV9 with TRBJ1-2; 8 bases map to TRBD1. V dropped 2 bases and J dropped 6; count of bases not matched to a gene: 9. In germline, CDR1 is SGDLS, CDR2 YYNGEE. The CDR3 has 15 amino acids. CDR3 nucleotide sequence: TGTGCCAGCAGCGTTCGGGACAGGTTAGCGGATGGCTACACCTTC. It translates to CASSVRDRLADGYTF.

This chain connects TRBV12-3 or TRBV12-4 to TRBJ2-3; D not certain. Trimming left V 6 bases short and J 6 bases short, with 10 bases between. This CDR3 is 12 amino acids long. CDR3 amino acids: CASSFLSDTQYF. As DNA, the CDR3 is TGTGCCAGCAGCTTTCTATCCGATACGCAGTATTTT.

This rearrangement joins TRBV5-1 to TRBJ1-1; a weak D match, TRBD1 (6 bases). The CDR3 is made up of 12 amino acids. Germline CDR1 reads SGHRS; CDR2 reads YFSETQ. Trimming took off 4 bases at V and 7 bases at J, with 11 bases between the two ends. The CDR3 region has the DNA TGCGCCAGCAGCATCACAGGGATTGAAGCTTTCTTT. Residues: CASSITGIEAFF.

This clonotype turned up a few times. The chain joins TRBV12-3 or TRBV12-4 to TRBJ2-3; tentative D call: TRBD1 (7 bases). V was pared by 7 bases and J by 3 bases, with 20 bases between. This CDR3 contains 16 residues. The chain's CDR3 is CASTDPEGAGTDTQYF. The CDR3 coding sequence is TGTGCCAGCACCGACCCGGAGGGGGCTGGGACAGATACGCAGTATTTT.